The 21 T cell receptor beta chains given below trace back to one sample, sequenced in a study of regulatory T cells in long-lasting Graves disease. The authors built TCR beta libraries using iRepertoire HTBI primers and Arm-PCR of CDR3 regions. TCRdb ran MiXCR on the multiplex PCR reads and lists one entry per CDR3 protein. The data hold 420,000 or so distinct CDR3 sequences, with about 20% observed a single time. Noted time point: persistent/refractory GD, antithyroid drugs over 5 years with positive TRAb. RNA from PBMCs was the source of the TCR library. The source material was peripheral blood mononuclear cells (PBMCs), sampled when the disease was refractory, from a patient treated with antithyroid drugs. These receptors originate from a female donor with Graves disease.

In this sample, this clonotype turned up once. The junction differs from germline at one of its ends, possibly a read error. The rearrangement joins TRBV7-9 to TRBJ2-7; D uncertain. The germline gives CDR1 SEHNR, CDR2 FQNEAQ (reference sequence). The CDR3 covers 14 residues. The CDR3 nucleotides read TGTGCCAGCAGCTTAGGTAGCAGCTCCTACGGGCAGTACTTC. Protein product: CASSLGSSSYGQYF.

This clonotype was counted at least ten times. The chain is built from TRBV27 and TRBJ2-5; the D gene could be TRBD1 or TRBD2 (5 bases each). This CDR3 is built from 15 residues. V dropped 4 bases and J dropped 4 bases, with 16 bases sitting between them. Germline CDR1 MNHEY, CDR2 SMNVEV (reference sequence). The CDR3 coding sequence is TGTGCCAGCAGTTCCCTGGGGCTAGCTAGAGAGACCCAGTACTTC. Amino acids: CASSSLGLARETQYF.

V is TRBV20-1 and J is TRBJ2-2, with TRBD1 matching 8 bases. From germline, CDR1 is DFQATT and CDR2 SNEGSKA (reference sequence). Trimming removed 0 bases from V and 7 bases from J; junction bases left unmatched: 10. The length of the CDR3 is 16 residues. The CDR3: CSARDLDRDVVGELFF. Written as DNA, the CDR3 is TGCAGTGCTAGAGATCTGGACAGGGACGTTGTCGGGGAGCTGTTTTTT.

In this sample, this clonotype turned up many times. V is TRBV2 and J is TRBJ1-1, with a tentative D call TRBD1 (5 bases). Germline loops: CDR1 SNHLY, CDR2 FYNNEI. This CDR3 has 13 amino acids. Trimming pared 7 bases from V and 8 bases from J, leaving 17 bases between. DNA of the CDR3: TGTGCCAGCACCGACAGTCCGGAAAAAGAAGCTTTCTTT. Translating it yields CASTDSPEKEAFF.

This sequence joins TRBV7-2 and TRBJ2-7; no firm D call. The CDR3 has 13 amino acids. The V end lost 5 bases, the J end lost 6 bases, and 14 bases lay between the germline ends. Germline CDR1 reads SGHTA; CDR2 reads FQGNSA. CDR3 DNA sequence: TGTGCCAGCAGCCTCCCAGTGACTCTCGAGCAGTACTTC. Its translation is CASSLPVTLEQYF.

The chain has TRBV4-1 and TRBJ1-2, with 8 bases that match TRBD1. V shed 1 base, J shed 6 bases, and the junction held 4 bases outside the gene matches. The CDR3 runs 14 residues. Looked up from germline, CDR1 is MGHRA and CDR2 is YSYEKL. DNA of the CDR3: TGCGCCAGCAGCCAAGCCCGACAGGGGAATGGCTACACCTTC. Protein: CASSQARQGNGYTF.

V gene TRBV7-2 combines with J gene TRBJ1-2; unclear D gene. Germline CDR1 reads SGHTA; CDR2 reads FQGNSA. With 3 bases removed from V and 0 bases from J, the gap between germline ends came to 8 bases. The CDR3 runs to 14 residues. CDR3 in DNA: TGTGCCAGCAGCTTGATGGCCTCTAACTATGGCTACACCTTC. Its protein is CASSLMASNYGYTF.

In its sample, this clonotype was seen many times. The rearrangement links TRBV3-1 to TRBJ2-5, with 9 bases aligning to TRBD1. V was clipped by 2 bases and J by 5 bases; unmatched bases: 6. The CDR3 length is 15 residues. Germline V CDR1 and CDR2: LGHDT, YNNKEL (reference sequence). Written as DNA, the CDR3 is TGTGCCAGCAGCCAATGGACAGGGGAGGCGGAGACCCAGTACTTC. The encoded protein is CASSQWTGEAETQYF.

The CDR3 DNA reads as TGTGCCAGCAGCCGATCCCGGACAATCCATAATGAGCAGTTCTTC. This sequence encodes CASSRSRTIHNEQFF. The rearrangement uses TRBV3-1 and TRBJ2-1; perhaps TRBD1 as D (5 bases). Trimming cost V 4 bases and J 7 bases, with 17 bases left between them. The CDR3 totals 15 residues. Germline assignment: CDR1 LGHDT and CDR2 YNNKEL (reference sequence).

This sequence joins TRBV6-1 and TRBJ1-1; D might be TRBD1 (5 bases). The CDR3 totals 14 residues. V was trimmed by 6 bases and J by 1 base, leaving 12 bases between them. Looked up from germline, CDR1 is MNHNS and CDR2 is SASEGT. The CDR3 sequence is CASRRGGANTEAFF. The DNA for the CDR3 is TGTGCCAGCAGAAGAGGAGGGGCGAACACTGAAGCTTTCTTT.

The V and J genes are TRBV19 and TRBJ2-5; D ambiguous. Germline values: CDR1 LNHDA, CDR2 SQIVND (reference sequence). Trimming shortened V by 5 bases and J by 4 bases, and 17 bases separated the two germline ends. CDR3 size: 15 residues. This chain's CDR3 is CASSASKSVAETQYF. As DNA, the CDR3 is TGTGCCAGTAGTGCCTCAAAGTCAGTGGCAGAGACCCAGTACTTC.

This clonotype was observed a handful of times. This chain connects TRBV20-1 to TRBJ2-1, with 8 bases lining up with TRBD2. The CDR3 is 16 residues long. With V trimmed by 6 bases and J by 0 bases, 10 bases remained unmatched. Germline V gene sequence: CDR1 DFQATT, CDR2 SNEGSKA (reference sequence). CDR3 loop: CSAPSRGRPSYNEQFF. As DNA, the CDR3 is TGCAGTGCCCCATCTCGCGGGAGGCCCTCCTACAATGAGCAGTTCTTC.

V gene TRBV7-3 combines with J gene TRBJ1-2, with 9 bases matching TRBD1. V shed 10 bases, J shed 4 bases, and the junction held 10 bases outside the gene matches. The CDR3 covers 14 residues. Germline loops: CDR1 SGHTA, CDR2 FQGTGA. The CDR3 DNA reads TGTGCCACCGTACTAGGACAGGGGTCCTATGGCTACACCTTC. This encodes CATVLGQGSYGYTF.

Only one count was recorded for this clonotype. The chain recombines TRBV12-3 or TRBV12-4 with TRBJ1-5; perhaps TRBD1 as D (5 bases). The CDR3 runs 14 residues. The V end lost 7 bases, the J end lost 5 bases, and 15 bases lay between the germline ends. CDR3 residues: CASTQGGDYQPQHF. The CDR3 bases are TGTGCCAGCACCCAAGGCGGGGACTATCAGCCCCAGCATTTT.

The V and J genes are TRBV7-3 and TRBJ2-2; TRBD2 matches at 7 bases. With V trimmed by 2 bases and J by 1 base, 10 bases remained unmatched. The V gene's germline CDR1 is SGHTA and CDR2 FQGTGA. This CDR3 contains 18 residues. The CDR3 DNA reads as TGTGCCAGCAGCTTACAGCCTAGCGGTAGGGGGAACACCGGGGAGCTGTTTTTT. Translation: CASSLQPSGRGNTGELFF.

The CDR3 sequence is CSARLRSDDGYTF. DNA of the CDR3: TGCAGTGCCCGACTCAGGAGTGACGATGGCTACACCTTC. The chain carries TRBV20-1 and TRBJ1-2; D gene uncertain. The CDR3 contains 13 residues. Germline loops: CDR1 DFQATT, CDR2 SNEGSKA (reference sequence). The V and J ends lost 6 bases and 6 bases respectively, with 17 bases between them.

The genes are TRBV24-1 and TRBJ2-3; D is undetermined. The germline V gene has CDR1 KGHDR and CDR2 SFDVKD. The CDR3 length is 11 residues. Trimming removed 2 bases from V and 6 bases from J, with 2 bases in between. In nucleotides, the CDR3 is TGTGCCACCAGTGATTCCGATACGCAGTATTTT. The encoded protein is CATSDSDTQYF.

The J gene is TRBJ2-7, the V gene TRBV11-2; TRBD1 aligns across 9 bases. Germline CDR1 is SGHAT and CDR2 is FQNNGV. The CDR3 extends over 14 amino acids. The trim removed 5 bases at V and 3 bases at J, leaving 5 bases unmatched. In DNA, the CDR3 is TGTGCCAGCAGCCAAACGGACAGGGGCTACGAGCAGTACTTC. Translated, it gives CASSQTDRGYEQYF.

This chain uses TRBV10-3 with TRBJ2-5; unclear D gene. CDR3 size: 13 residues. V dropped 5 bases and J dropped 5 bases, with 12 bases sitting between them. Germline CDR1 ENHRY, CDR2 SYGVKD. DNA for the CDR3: TGTGCCATCAGTTATAGGTTGTTGGAGACCCAGTACTTC. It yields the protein CAISYRLLETQYF.

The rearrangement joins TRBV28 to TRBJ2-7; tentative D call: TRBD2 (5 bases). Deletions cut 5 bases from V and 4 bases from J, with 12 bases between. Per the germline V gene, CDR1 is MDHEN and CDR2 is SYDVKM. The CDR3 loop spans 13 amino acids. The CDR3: CASSTSGLYEQYF. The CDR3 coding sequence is TGTGCCAGCAGTACCAGCGGACTTTACGAGCAGTACTTC. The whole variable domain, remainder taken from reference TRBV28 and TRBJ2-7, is DVKVTQSSRYLVKRTGEKVFLECVQDMDHENMFWYRQDPGLGLRLIYFSYDVKMKEKGDIPEGYSVSREKKERFSLILESASTNQTSMYLCASSTSGLYEQYFGPGTRLTVT.

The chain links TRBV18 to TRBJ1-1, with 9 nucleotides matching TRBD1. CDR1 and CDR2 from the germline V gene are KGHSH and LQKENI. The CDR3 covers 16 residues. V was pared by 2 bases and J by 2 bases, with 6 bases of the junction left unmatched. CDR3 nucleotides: TGTGCCAGCTCACCAATGCAACAGGGGGCTAACACTGAAGCTTTCTTT. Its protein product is CASSPMQQGANTEAFF.